The rows below give T cell receptor beta chains drawn from one sample of a study of T-cell reconstitution after alpha-beta-depleted transplantation in children. TCRdb fed the PCR reads into MiXCR, producing one record per CDR3 protein. The table includes about 270,000 distinct CDR3 sequences, over 8% detected once. This specimen consisted of PBMCs from the stem cell graft donor, obtained from the stem cell graft. The source is a human donor who donated a stem cell graft to a child with SCID. Both conserved end residues are part of each CDR3. The D gene is left open where the match is weak. Clone size is shown for a subset of rows, as once, few, many or a class of expanded clone.

v_gene: TRBV2; abundance: NA; d_gene: TRBD2; j_gene: TRBJ2-4; CDR3nt: TGTGCCAGCAGTGGGGATCGTAGCGGGGGGGCTGACATTCAGTACTTC; CDR3aa: CASSGDRSGGADIQYF
v_gene: TRBV6-5; abundance: NA; d_gene: NA; j_gene: TRBJ1-2; CDR3nt: TGTGCCAGCAGTTACAATAGGGTTTCCGGCTACACCTTC; CDR3aa: CASSYNRVSGYTF
v_gene: TRBV3-1; abundance: NA; d_gene: NA; j_gene: TRBJ2-3; CDR3nt: TGTGCCACCACCAAGCTGGTTACGGGGACACATACGCAGTATTTT; CDR3aa: CATTKLVTGTHTQYF
v_gene: TRBV15; abundance: many; d_gene: NA; j_gene: TRBJ2-1; CDR3nt: TGTGCCACCAGCAGAGCCCGGGGGCCGGGTTGGGAGCAGTTCTTC; CDR3aa: CATSRARGPGWEQFF
v_gene: TRBV19; abundance: NA; d_gene: NA; j_gene: TRBJ2-5; CDR3nt: TGTGCCAGTAGTTCACGCCGGGACGTGGGGTACCAAGAGACCCAGTACTTC; CDR3aa: CASSSRRDVGYQETQYF
v_gene: TRBV4-1; abundance: few; d_gene: NA; j_gene: TRBJ1-1; CDR3nt: TGCGCCAGCAGCCAAGATAGGCAAAGTTGGGTTGAAGCTTTCTTT; CDR3aa: CASSQDRQSWVEAFF
v_gene: TRBV7-2; abundance: few; d_gene: NA; j_gene: TRBJ2-7; CDR3nt: TGTGCCAGCAGCCCATCCTTTTCGGGGGCGTTTAGGGAGCAGTACTTC; CDR3aa: CASSPSFSGAFREQYF
v_gene: TRBV7-8; abundance: few; d_gene: NA; j_gene: TRBJ2-5; CDR3nt: TGTGCCAGCAGCTTAAGTTTCTGGGAGACCCAGTACTTC; CDR3aa: CASSLSFWETQYF
v_gene: TRBV5-1; abundance: few; d_gene: TRBD2; j_gene: TRBJ2-3; CDR3nt: TGCGCCAGCAGCTTGATGTTAGCGGGGGGCGATACGCAGTATTTT; CDR3aa: CASSLMLAGGDTQYF
v_gene: TRBV5-4; abundance: NA; d_gene: NA; j_gene: TRBJ2-2; CDR3nt: TGTGCCAGCAGCCCGACGGGGCAGCCCACCGGGGAGCTGTTTTTT; CDR3aa: CASSPTGQPTGELFF
v_gene: TRBV12-3/TRBV12-4; abundance: many; d_gene: TRBD1; j_gene: TRBJ1-2; CDR3nt: TGTGCCAGCAGTGTTTCGACAGGGGGCTATGGCTACACCTTC; CDR3aa: CASSVSTGGYGYTF
v_gene: TRBV6-2/TRBV6-3; abundance: few; d_gene: TRBD1; j_gene: TRBJ2-1; CDR3nt: TGTGCCAGCAAGGGGGCTCCTTCCTACAATGAGCAGTTCTTC; CDR3aa: CASKGAPSYNEQFF
v_gene: TRBV7-8; abundance: NA; d_gene: TRBD2; j_gene: TRBJ2-3; CDR3nt: TGTGCCAGCAGATCTAGCGGGGGACTAGCAACAGATACGCAGTATTTT; CDR3aa: CASRSSGGLATDTQYF
v_gene: TRBV12-3/TRBV12-4; abundance: few; d_gene: NA; j_gene: TRBJ2-4; CDR3nt: TGTGCCAGCAGTTTAGCTGGTGGGTCGACACCCAAAAACATTCAGTACTTC; CDR3aa: CASSLAGGSTPKNIQYF
v_gene: TRBV15; abundance: NA; d_gene: NA; j_gene: TRBJ1-4; CDR3nt: TGTGCCACCAGGGGGACAACGGGGAGTGAAAAACTGTTTTTT; CDR3aa: CATRGTTGSEKLFF
v_gene: TRBV10-1; abundance: NA; d_gene: TRBD1; j_gene: TRBJ2-4; CDR3nt: TGCGCCAGTAAAGCACAGGGGGCGAAAAACATTCAGTACTTC; CDR3aa: CASKAQGAKNIQYF
v_gene: TRBV11-2; abundance: many; d_gene: NA; j_gene: TRBJ2-3; CDR3nt: TGTGCCAGCACCACCGGGGGATATTCAGATACGCAGTATTTT; CDR3aa: CASTTGGYSDTQYF
v_gene: TRBV7-9; abundance: NA; d_gene: NA; j_gene: TRBJ2-1; CDR3nt: TGTGCCAGCAGGTCCCGGCGGGTTTACAATGAGCAGTTCTTC; CDR3aa: CASRSRRVYNEQFF
v_gene: TRBV27; abundance: NA; d_gene: TRBD1; j_gene: TRBJ1-1; CDR3nt: TGTGCCAGCAGTTTAAGCAGGGGGCTTAACACTGAAGCTTTCTTT; CDR3aa: CASSLSRGLNTEAFF
v_gene: TRBV6-5; abundance: many; d_gene: NA; j_gene: TRBJ2-1; CDR3nt: TGTGCCAGCAGTTTCGGGTCACGCAATGAGCAGTTCTTC; CDR3aa: CASSFGSRNEQFF
v_gene: TRBV11-2; abundance: NA; d_gene: NA; j_gene: TRBJ2-7; CDR3nt: TGTGCCAGCAGCGACAACCACGAGCAGTACTTC; CDR3aa: CASSDNHEQYF
v_gene: TRBV20-1; abundance: NA; d_gene: TRBD1; j_gene: TRBJ2-5; CDR3nt: TGCAGTGCTAAGGACAGGGAAAACCAAGAGACCCAGTACTTC; CDR3aa: CSAKDRENQETQYF
v_gene: TRBV5-1; abundance: NA; d_gene: NA; j_gene: TRBJ2-5; CDR3nt: TGCGCCAGCAGGCTGGGTGGGGGAGAAGAGACCCAGTACTTC; CDR3aa: CASRLGGGEETQYF
v_gene: TRBV11-3; abundance: NA; d_gene: NA; j_gene: TRBJ2-2; CDR3nt: TGTGCCAGCAGCTTACGGGAACGGGCCGGGGAGCTGTTTTTT; CDR3aa: CASSLRERAGELFF
v_gene: TRBV5-6; abundance: few; d_gene: NA; j_gene: TRBJ2-2; CDR3nt: TGTGCCAGCAGCCCTACAGGGAACGCCGGGGAGCTGTTTTTT; CDR3aa: CASSPTGNAGELFF
v_gene: TRBV11-2; abundance: NA; d_gene: TRBD1; j_gene: TRBJ2-1; CDR3nt: TGTGCCAGCAGCCCTACGATCGGACAGGGGGCAAGGAATGAGCAGTTCTTC; CDR3aa: CASSPTIGQGARNEQFF
v_gene: TRBV10-1; abundance: NA; d_gene: TRBD1; j_gene: TRBJ2-7; CDR3nt: TGCGCCAGCAGCCCGTACAGGGGTGGTTATGAGCAGTACTTC; CDR3aa: CASSPYRGGYEQYF
v_gene: TRBV5-1; abundance: few; d_gene: NA; j_gene: TRBJ1-1; CDR3nt: TGCGCCAGCAGCTTGGCCGGGCTTTTCACTGAAGCTTTCTTT; CDR3aa: CASSLAGLFTEAFF
v_gene: TRBV12-3/TRBV12-4; abundance: few; d_gene: TRBD1; j_gene: TRBJ2-7; CDR3nt: TGTGCCAGCAGCCGGCGACAGGGTTGGTCCTACGAGCAGTACTTC; CDR3aa: CASSRRQGWSYEQYF
v_gene: TRBV12-3/TRBV12-4; abundance: many; d_gene: NA; j_gene: TRBJ1-1; CDR3nt: TGTGCCAGCAGCCCGGGGACGTCGAACACTGAAGCTTTCTTT; CDR3aa: CASSPGTSNTEAFF
v_gene: TRBV20-1; abundance: few; d_gene: TRBD2; j_gene: TRBJ2-5; CDR3nt: TGCAGTGTAAGAAGGCCAGCGGGGGCACAAGAGACCCAGTACTTC; CDR3aa: CSVRRPAGAQETQYF
v_gene: TRBV9; abundance: many; d_gene: TRBD1; j_gene: TRBJ1-2; CDR3nt: TGTGCCAGCAGCGGGGACAGTTTCAACTATGGCTACACCTTC; CDR3aa: CASSGDSFNYGYTF
v_gene: TRBV7-9; abundance: NA; d_gene: TRBD1; j_gene: TRBJ2-2; CDR3nt: TGTGCCAGCAGCCGCAGGGGGCAAGGCGGGGAGCTGTTTTTT; CDR3aa: CASSRRGQGGELFF
v_gene: TRBV5-1; abundance: NA; d_gene: NA; j_gene: TRBJ2-5; CDR3nt: TGCGCCAGCAGCTTCGCCCTGAGAGAGCGACAAGAGACCCAGTACTTC; CDR3aa: CASSFALRERQETQYF
v_gene: TRBV6-1; abundance: few; d_gene: TRBD1; j_gene: TRBJ2-2; CDR3nt: TGTGCCAGCAGTCAGGGACAGGGGACCGGGGAGCTGTTTTTT; CDR3aa: CASSQGQGTGELFF
v_gene: TRBV12-3/TRBV12-4; abundance: few; d_gene: NA; j_gene: TRBJ1-2; CDR3nt: TGTGCCAGCGGAGGGTTATATGGCTACACCTTC; CDR3aa: CASGGLYGYTF
v_gene: TRBV5-1; abundance: NA; d_gene: NA; j_gene: TRBJ2-5; CDR3nt: TGCGCCAGCAGCTTGGTTATCCAGGGGAGAGAGACCCAGTACTTC; CDR3aa: CASSLVIQGRETQYF
v_gene: TRBV12-3/TRBV12-4; abundance: NA; d_gene: NA; j_gene: TRBJ1-5; CDR3nt: TGTGCCAGCAGATTACTCAGGGGCCTAAGCAATCAGCCCCAGCATTTT; CDR3aa: CASRLLRGLSNQPQHF
v_gene: TRBV20-1; abundance: few; d_gene: NA; j_gene: TRBJ1-2; CDR3nt: TGCAGTGCCCGGTCCACATCTAACTATGGCTACACCTTC; CDR3aa: CSARSTSNYGYTF
v_gene: TRBV19; abundance: few; d_gene: NA; j_gene: TRBJ2-1; CDR3nt: TGTGCCAGTAGTGCAAGCGGACAGCTCTCCTACAATGAGCAGTTCTTC; CDR3aa: CASSASGQLSYNEQFF
v_gene: TRBV29-1; abundance: NA; d_gene: NA; j_gene: TRBJ1-5; CDR3nt: TGCAGCGTTGTAACAGACCAATATCAGCCCCAGCATTTT; CDR3aa: CSVVTDQYQPQHF
v_gene: TRBV27; abundance: many; d_gene: NA; j_gene: TRBJ1-1; CDR3nt: TGTGCCAGCAGGGCTCCCACAAAGAACACTGAAGCTTTCTTT; CDR3aa: CASRAPTKNTEAFF
v_gene: TRBV28; abundance: NA; d_gene: TRBD1; j_gene: TRBJ1-6; CDR3nt: TGTGCCAGCAGTTTATCTACAGGGGATAATTCACCCCTCCACTTT; CDR3aa: CASSLSTGDNSPLHF
v_gene: TRBV7-9; abundance: NA; d_gene: TRBD1; j_gene: TRBJ2-7; CDR3nt: TGTGCCAGCAGCGGAGGATCCCAGGGGGCCTCCTACGAGCAGTACTTC; CDR3aa: CASSGGSQGASYEQYF
v_gene: TRBV20-1; abundance: NA; d_gene: TRBD1; j_gene: TRBJ2-6; CDR3nt: TGCAGTGCTAGAGATGGGGACAGATTCCAACTCGACTCTGGGGCCAACGTCCTGACTTTC; CDR3aa: CSARDGDRFQLDSGANVLTF
v_gene: TRBV9; abundance: few; d_gene: TRBD2; j_gene: TRBJ2-1; CDR3nt: TGTGCCAGCAGCACAAATAGCGGGGGATCGCAGGGAGAGCAGTTCTTC; CDR3aa: CASSTNSGGSQGEQFF
v_gene: TRBV27; abundance: few; d_gene: NA; j_gene: TRBJ2-5; CDR3nt: TGTGCCAGCAGTTTTAGAGTCAGGGGTCAAGAGACCCAGTACTTC; CDR3aa: CASSFRVRGQETQYF
v_gene: TRBV7-3; abundance: many; d_gene: NA; j_gene: TRBJ2-3; CDR3nt: TGTGCCAGCAGCGCTTCCTTGGCAGATACGCAGTATTTT; CDR3aa: CASSASLADTQYF
v_gene: TRBV9; abundance: NA; d_gene: NA; j_gene: TRBJ2-7; CDR3nt: TGTGCCAGCAGCGTAGAAGCAGGCCCCACCGACGAGCAGTACTTC; CDR3aa: CASSVEAGPTDEQYF
v_gene: TRBV20-1; abundance: few; d_gene: NA; j_gene: TRBJ1-4; CDR3nt: TGCAGTGCTAGGCCCGCAACTAATGAAAAACTGTTTTTT; CDR3aa: CSARPATNEKLFF
v_gene: TRBV12-3/TRBV12-4; abundance: few; d_gene: NA; j_gene: TRBJ2-1; CDR3nt: TGTGCCAGCAGCTCCTGGACAGACAGGCTCTACAATGAGCAGTTCTTC; CDR3aa: CASSSWTDRLYNEQFF
v_gene: TRBV27; abundance: NA; d_gene: NA; j_gene: TRBJ2-3; CDR3nt: TGTGCCAGCAGTTTATTGGCATTCACAGATACGCAGTATTTT; CDR3aa: CASSLLAFTDTQYF
v_gene: TRBV9; abundance: few; d_gene: NA; j_gene: TRBJ2-2; CDR3nt: TGTGCCAGCAGCCCCCGGACAGCGGTCCTTTCCGGGGAGCTGTTTTTT; CDR3aa: CASSPRTAVLSGELFF
v_gene: TRBV9; abundance: few; d_gene: NA; j_gene: TRBJ2-7; CDR3nt: TGTGCCAGCAGCCTCCGTAGTGACGGACCCTACGAGCAGTACTTC; CDR3aa: CASSLRSDGPYEQYF
v_gene: TRBV29-1; abundance: NA; d_gene: TRBD1; j_gene: TRBJ1-2; CDR3nt: TGCAGCGTTCTAAGGGGACAGCTTTATGGCTACACCTTC; CDR3aa: CSVLRGQLYGYTF
v_gene: TRBV20-1; abundance: NA; d_gene: TRBD2; j_gene: TRBJ2-1; CDR3nt: TGCAGTGCTAGAGACGCTAGCGGGGACTCGAATGAGCAGTTCTTC; CDR3aa: CSARDASGDSNEQFF
v_gene: TRBV7-9; abundance: NA; d_gene: NA; j_gene: TRBJ2-2; CDR3nt: TGTGCCAGCAGCTTAGAAGGCGTCCAGACAAGAACCGGGGAGCTGTTTTTT; CDR3aa: CASSLEGVQTRTGELFF